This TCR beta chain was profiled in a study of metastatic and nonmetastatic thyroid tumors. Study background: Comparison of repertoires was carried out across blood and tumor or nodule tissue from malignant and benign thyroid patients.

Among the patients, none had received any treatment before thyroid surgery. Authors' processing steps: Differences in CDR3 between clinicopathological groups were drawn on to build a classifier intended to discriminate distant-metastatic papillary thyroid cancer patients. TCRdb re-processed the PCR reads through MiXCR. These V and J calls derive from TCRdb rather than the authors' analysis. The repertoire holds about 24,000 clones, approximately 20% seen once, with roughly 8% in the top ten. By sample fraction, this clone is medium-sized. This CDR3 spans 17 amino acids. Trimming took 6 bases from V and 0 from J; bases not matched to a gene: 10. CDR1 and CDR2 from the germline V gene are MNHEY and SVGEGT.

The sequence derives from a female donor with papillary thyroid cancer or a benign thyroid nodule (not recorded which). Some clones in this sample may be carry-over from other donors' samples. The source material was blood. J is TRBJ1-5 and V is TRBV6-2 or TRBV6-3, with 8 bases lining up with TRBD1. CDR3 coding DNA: TGTGCCAGCAGCCCCGACAGGGGACAGTATAGCAATCAGCCCCAGCATTTT. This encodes CASSPDRGQYSNQPQHF.